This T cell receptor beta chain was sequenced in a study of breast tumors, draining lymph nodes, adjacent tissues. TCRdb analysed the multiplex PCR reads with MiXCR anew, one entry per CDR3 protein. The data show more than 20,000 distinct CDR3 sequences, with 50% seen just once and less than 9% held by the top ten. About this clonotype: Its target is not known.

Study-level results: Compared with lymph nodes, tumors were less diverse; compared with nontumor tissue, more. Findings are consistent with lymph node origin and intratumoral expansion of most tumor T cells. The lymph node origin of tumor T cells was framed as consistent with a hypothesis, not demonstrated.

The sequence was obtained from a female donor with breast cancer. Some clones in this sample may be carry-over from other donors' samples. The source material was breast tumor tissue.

The CDR3 protein is CSASRSVDTQYF. CDR3 nucleotide sequence: TGCAGTGCTAGTCGAAGCGTAGATACGCAGTATTTT. The J gene is TRBJ2-3, the V gene TRBV20-1; D uncertain. The CDR3 consists of 12 residues. In germline, CDR1 is DFQATT, CDR2 SNEGSKA (reference sequence). The ends were cut back, 3 bases at V and 5 bases at J, with 9 bases in the middle.